The clone carrying this T cell receptor beta chain was seen repeatedly, ten times or more. The target antigen is unknown. This sample stems from a study of identical twins. A template switching step contributed a universal primer site, while unique molecular identifiers were present in the cDNA. TCRdb re-derived calls from the 5' RACE reads in MiXCR, one entry per CDR3 protein. The table has 270,000 or so distinct CDR3 sequences, about 8% seen once; the top ten hold over 2.5%. Points from the study as a whole: Carriage of fewer insertions was seen in abundant cord blood beta clonotypes, whereas memory repertoires showed none. Invariant MAIT and iNKT cells are populations that could partly confound zero-insertion analyses.

Germline V gene data show CDR1 as SGHKS and CDR2 as YYEKEE (reference sequence). This CDR3 is built from 18 residues. J gave up 3 bases and V 1 base, and 10 bases lay outside the gene matches. The sample also formed part of further work on yellow fever vaccine responses in identical twins.

The chain combines TRBV5-5 with TRBJ2-7; 13 bases map to TRBD2. Sequencing used CD8+ T cells sorted from blood. The source is a woman between 18 and 30 years old in good health. Here the CDR3 DNA reads TGTGCCAGCAGCTTGTTTTTGGGACTAGCGGGACGGAACTACGAGCAGTACTTC. Protein sequence: CASSLFLGLAGRNYEQYF.